A selection of T cell receptor beta chains follows, all from one sample in a study of blood T cell repertoires in COVID-19. TCRdb's copy holds only in-frame clones and misses some; the assay was immunoSEQ multiplex PCR. The table has about 250,000 clones, more than 75% seen once; the top ten hold about 1.7%. The sequenced sample was peripheral blood. Receptor source: a woman aged 55-69 years who had recovered from COVID-19. Both conserved end residues are part of each CDR3. Fields, in order: CDR3 DNA, CDR3 protein, D gene, V gene, J gene, clone size. D genes are given only for firm matches. Not all rows give a size; the values are once, few, many and, for expanded clones, a class.

TGTGCCAGCAGCTTGGGCGGGGGAGCCCCCAAGACCCAGTACTTC	CASSLGGGAPKTQYF	TRBD2	TRBV7-2	TRBJ2-5	NA
TGTGCCAGCAGCTTACCGAGCTCCTACGAGCAGTACTTC	CASSLPSSYEQYF	NA	TRBV11-2	TRBJ2-7	few
TGTGCCAGCAGCTTAGGGAACAGGGGGAGAGGAGAGACCCAGTACTTC	CASSLGNRGRGETQYF	TRBD1	TRBV7-2	TRBJ2-5	NA
TGTGCCAGCAGTTTCCTACGGGGAGACTATGGCTACACCTTC	CASSFLRGDYGYTF	NA	TRBV27	TRBJ1-2	once
TGTGCCAGCAGCTCCCCCCCGGGGAGTAGGGAGACCCAGTACTTC	CASSSPPGSRETQYF	NA	TRBV7-9	TRBJ2-5	NA
TGTGCCAGCTCACCTACAGGGATCCAAGAGACCCAGTACTTC	CASSPTGIQETQYF	NA	TRBV18	TRBJ2-5	NA
TGCGCCAGCAGCCGCATTTTCGGGGTAAGCAATCAGCCCCAGCATTTT	CASSRIFGVSNQPQHF	NA	TRBV4-1	TRBJ1-5	NA
TGTGCCAGCAGCTCAATAGGACAGGCCATCATGAACACTGAAGCTTTCTTT	CASSSIGQAIMNTEAFF	TRBD1	TRBV7-3	TRBJ1-1	NA
TGTGCCAGCAGCTTAGAGCCCCCGGGACAGCTAAACACTGAAGCTTTCTTT	CASSLEPPGQLNTEAFF	TRBD1	TRBV3-1/TRBV3-2	TRBJ1-1	NA
TGCGCCAGCAGCCAAGAACTGCAGGGGACCATAAACACCGGGGAGCTGTTTTTT	CASSQELQGTINTGELFF	NA	TRBV4-3	TRBJ2-2	NA
TGTGCCAGCTCCCCCAGGGTTTATAGCAATCAGCCCCAGCATTTT	CASSPRVYSNQPQHF	NA	TRBV2	TRBJ1-5	NA
TGTGCCAGCAGCGCCAGGGCCCTGTGGGACGAGCAGTACTTC	CASSARALWDEQYF	NA	TRBV9	TRBJ2-7	NA
TGCAGCGTTCTACAGGGGGCCGAGACCCAGTACTTC	CSVLQGAETQYF	TRBD1	TRBV29-1	TRBJ2-5	NA
TGTGCCAGCACCCCTTCTACCGGGTCCCCTAATGAAAAACTGTTTTTT	CASTPSTGSPNEKLFF	NA	TRBV2	TRBJ1-4	NA